Presented here are 21 T cell receptor beta chains from one specimen sequenced in a study of OX40 agonist ivuxolimab in advanced cancers. Profiling relied on immunoSEQ multiplex PCR, and the TCRdb table lists in-frame clones only, not all of them. This table holds about 54,000 clones, approximately 90% found once. The source was CD4+ or CD8+ T cells sorted from blood, collected in a trial of the OX40 agonist ivuxolimab. The receptor source for this set is an adult with an advanced solid tumor such as melanoma, head and neck, liver or kidney cancer.

The V call is TRBV7-2, the J call TRBJ1-5; no clear D gene. Germline V gene data show CDR1 as SGHTA and CDR2 as FQGNSA. V shed 5 bases and J shed 2 bases, with 13 bases lying between them. The CDR3 totals 15 residues. The CDR3 here is CASSLHPSGNQPQHF. The CDR3 DNA reads as TGTGCCAGCAGCCTTCACCCTTCGGGCAATCAGCCCCAGCATTTT.

The chain is built from TRBV7-9 and TRBJ2-1, with TRBD2 matching 9 bases. Germline V gene data show CDR1 as SEHNR and CDR2 as FQNEAQ (reference sequence). Trimming took 3 bases from V and 0 from J; bases not matched to a gene: 6. This CDR3 is built from 17 residues. The CDR3 nucleotides read TGTGCCAGCAGCTTGACTAGCGGAACCCGCTCCTACAATGAGCAGTTCTTC. This sequence encodes CASSLTSGTRSYNEQFF.

The chain has TRBV15 and TRBJ1-2; 9 positions agree with TRBD1. Losses at the gene ends were 2 bases for V and 7 bases for J; bases not matched to a gene: 11. The CDR3 loop spans 16 amino acids. Germline V gives CDR1 LNHNV, CDR2 YYDKDF (reference sequence). DNA for the CDR3: TGTGCCACCAGCAGACCGGGACAGGGTGTTCTCGGTGGCTACACCTTC. This translates into CATSRPGQGVLGGYTF.

The chain couples TRBV29-1 to TRBJ2-7, with TRBD1 matching 7 bases. CDR1 and CDR2 (germline): SQVTM, ANQGSEA. The CDR3 sequence is 16 residues long. The V gene end was trimmed by 3 bases and the J gene end by 2 bases; junction bases not matched to a gene: 13. CDR3 residues: CSVESPLRQGTYEQYF. DNA for the CDR3: TGCAGCGTTGAGTCACCCCTAAGACAGGGAACCTACGAGCAGTACTTC.

The V gene is TRBV11-2, the J gene TRBJ2-5, with 9 positions matching TRBD1. Trimming removed 5 bases from V and 3 bases from J; junction bases left unmatched: 10. The CDR3 has 16 amino acids. Germline V lookup: CDR1 SGHAT, CDR2 FQNNGV. The CDR3 protein is CASSPSPRTGEETQYF. CDR3 DNA sequence: TGTGCCAGCAGCCCGTCTCCCCGGACAGGGGAAGAGACCCAGTACTTC.

The V gene is TRBV7-2, the J gene TRBJ2-3, with D unresolved. This CDR3 has 17 residues. CDR1 and CDR2 (germline): SGHTA, FQGNSA. The V gene lost 5 bases and the J gene lost 6 bases, with 24 bases spanning the gap. CDR3 in amino acids: CASSPLSSVPPIDTQYF. Written as DNA, the CDR3 is TGTGCCAGCAGCCCTTTGAGCTCTGTCCCGCCGATTGATACGCAGTATTTT.

In regard to this clone: Germline and junction disagree at one end, which may indicate a read error. The sample has other DNA sequences that encode this CDR3 too. V usage is TRBV7-9 and J usage is TRBJ2-7, with unresolved D. Germline V gene data show CDR1 as SEHNR and CDR2 as FQNEAQ (reference sequence). The CDR3 loop spans 15 amino acids. The CDR3 region is CASSFASSGNYEQYF. The CDR3 DNA follows: TGCGCCAGCAGCTTCGCCTCATCCGGAAACTACGAGCAGTACTTC.

The chain combines TRBV6-4 with TRBJ1-1; a possible D gene is TRBD1 (5 bases). The V and J ends lost 2 bases and 1 base respectively, with 5 bases between them. This CDR3 contains 13 residues. The germline CDR1 and CDR2 sequences are MRHNA and SNTAGT. CDR3 loop: CASSDRGNTEAFF. The DNA for the CDR3 is TGTGCCAGCAGTGACAGGGGGAACACTGAAGCTTTCTTT.

V and J are TRBV9 and TRBJ2-1; D gene uncertain. CDR1 is SGDLS, CDR2 YYNGEE, per germline. Deletions cut 0 bases from V and 5 bases from J, with 3 bases between. There are 12 residues in the CDR3. DNA for the CDR3: TGTGCCAGCAGCGTAGTGCACAATGAGCAGTTCTTC. Amino acids: CASSVVHNEQFF.

Turning to this clone: Other DNA sequences in the sample encode the same CDR3. This CDR3 is CASSGEGDTQYF. CDR3 bases: TGTGCCAGCAGCGGCGAGGGGGATACGCAGTATTTT. The J gene is TRBJ2-3, the V gene TRBV9; D is perhaps TRBD1 or TRBD2 (5 bases each). The length of the CDR3 is 12 residues. The V end lost 3 bases, the J end lost 6 bases, and 8 bases lay between the germline ends. The germline V gene has CDR1 SGDLS and CDR2 YYNGEE.

This clone showed up just once. The V and J genes are TRBV7-9 and TRBJ1-1, with D possibly matching TRBD1 (6 bases). This CDR3 has 16 residues. Trimming cost V 4 bases and J 6 bases, with 21 bases left between them. Germline V CDR1 and CDR2: SEHNR, FQNEAQ (reference sequence). The CDR3 nucleotides are TGTGCCAGCAGCTCCGACCGACAGGTCTTAGGCGCTGAAGCTTTCTTT. It yields the protein CASSSDRQVLGAEAFF.

This sequence joins TRBV6-1 and TRBJ2-1; no firm D call. This CDR3 comprises 10 residues. Trimming removed 6 bases from V and 4 bases from J, with 1 base in between. Germline V CDR1 and CDR2: MNHNS, SASEGT. This chain's CDR3 is CASRYNEQFF. CDR3 DNA: TGTGCCAGCAGGTACAATGAGCAGTTCTTC.

The chain carries TRBV29-1 and TRBJ2-1; weak D call: TRBD1 (5 bases). V was shortened by 3 bases and J by 7 bases, with 13 bases between the two germline ends. The CDR3 is 13 amino acids. Germline CDR1 SQVTM, CDR2 ANQGSEA. The CDR3 DNA is TGCAGCGTTGACAGGGCTGAAAAGAATGAGCAGTTCTTC. Translating it yields CSVDRAEKNEQFF.

The chain employs TRBV7-3 and TRBJ2-1; 15 bases are a match to TRBD2. Germline V gene sequence: CDR1 SGHTA, CDR2 FQGTGA. This CDR3 contains 15 residues. V lost 4 bases to trimming and J lost 10 bases; unmatched junction nucleotides: 5. CDR3 bases: TGTGCCAGCAGCTGGACTAGCGGGAGGGCCAGCGAGCAGTTCTTC. Translated: CASSWTSGRASEQFF. Filled out from reference TRBV7-3 and TRBJ2-1, the complete variable domain reads GAGVSQTPSNKVTEKGKYVELRCDPISGHTALYWYRQSLGQGPEFLIYFQGTGAADDSGLPNDRFFAVRPEGSVSTLKIQRTERGDSAVYLCASSWTSGRASEQFFGPGTRLTVL.

The rearrangement links TRBV4-3 to TRBJ2-3; 10 nucleotides agree with TRBD2. This CDR3 region has 16 residues. The germline V gene encodes CDR1 LGHNA and CDR2 YSLEER. J gave up 2 bases and V 1 base, and 3 bases lay outside the gene matches. CDR3 region: CASSQVLAGITDTQYF. CDR3 DNA sequence: TGCGCCAGCAGCCAAGTACTAGCGGGGATCACAGATACGCAGTATTTT.

This chain uses TRBV13 with TRBJ2-3; 8 bases are a match to TRBD2. Germline V gives CDR1 PRHDT, CDR2 FYEKMQ (reference sequence). This CDR3 is built from 14 residues. Trimming at V came to 5 bases and at J to 6 bases, leaving 7 bases not matched to a gene. The DNA of the CDR3 is TGTGCCAGCAGCCCCGCGGGGGGTATGGATACGCAGTATTTT. This codes for CASSPAGGMDTQYF.

The rearrangement uses TRBV27 and TRBJ1-2; unclear D gene. Germline V CDR1 and CDR2: MNHEY, SMNVEV (reference sequence). Trimming removed 2 bases from V and 2 bases from J, with 9 bases in between. The CDR3 has 14 amino acids. The CDR3 DNA reads TGTGCCAGCAGTTTACGGAGGGAGAACTATGGCTACACCTTC. This codes for CASSLRRENYGYTF.

This clone was detected once. This sequence joins TRBV9 and TRBJ1-6; D is perhaps TRBD1 (6 bases). CDR3 length: 16 amino acids. Trimming removed 3 bases from V and 0 bases from J, with 10 bases in between. The germline V gene has CDR1 SGDLS and CDR2 YYNGEE. The CDR3 loop is CASSGTESSYNSPLHF. DNA of the CDR3: TGTGCCAGCAGCGGGACAGAGAGCTCCTATAATTCACCCCTCCACTTT.

The chain couples TRBV7-2 to TRBJ2-5; D is ambiguous. Trimming took 4 bases from V and 4 from J, leaving 13 bases between them. The CDR3 contains 14 residues. Per germline, CDR1 SGHTA and CDR2 FQGNSA. The CDR3 region has the DNA TGTGCCAGCAGCTCCGACACGGGTAGAGAGACCCAGTACTTC. Translating it yields CASSSDTGRETQYF.

The chain recombines TRBV7-3 with TRBJ2-1; D gene uncertain. The length of the CDR3 is 15 residues. V was shortened by 6 bases and J by 0 bases, with 12 bases between the two germline ends. The germline V gene encodes CDR1 SGHTA and CDR2 FQGTGA. CDR3 region: CASSLQPSSYNEQFF. CDR3 nucleotide sequence: TGTGCCAGCAGTCTTCAGCCGAGCTCCTACAATGAGCAGTTCTTC.

This CDR3 is CASSLRRGIGNQPQHF. CDR3 nucleotide sequence: TGTGCCAGCAGCCTGAGGAGGGGCATTGGCAATCAGCCCCAGCATTTT. The chain combines TRBV28 with TRBJ1-5; TRBD1 might be the D (5 bases). Germline V CDR1 and CDR2: MDHEN, SYDVKM. This CDR3 is built from 16 residues. With 6 bases removed from V and 2 bases from J, the gap between germline ends came to 17 bases.